This entry lists 17 T cell receptor beta chains sequenced from one sample in a study of OX40 agonist ivuxolimab in advanced cancers. TCRdb's copy holds only in-frame clones and misses some; the assay was immunoSEQ multiplex PCR. The sample yields around 80,000 clones, roughly nine tenths seen once. The material sequenced was CD4+ or CD8+ T cells sorted from blood, taken in a trial of the OX40 agonist ivuxolimab. The receptors originated from an adult with an advanced solid tumor such as melanoma, head and neck, liver or kidney cancer.

The V call is TRBV6-6, the J call TRBJ2-5; a weak D match, TRBD2 (5 bases). The ends were cut back, 6 bases at V and 2 bases at J, with 16 bases in the middle. From germline, CDR1 is MNHNY and CDR2 SVGAGI (reference sequence). The CDR3 is 15 amino acids. The CDR3 here is CASRPLGILQETQYF. As DNA, the CDR3 is TGTGCCAGCAGGCCGCTCGGGATACTGCAAGAGACCCAGTACTTC.

This clone was counted between two and nine times. This chain links TRBV30 with TRBJ1-1, with 9 bases fitting TRBD1. This CDR3 region has 16 residues. The V and J ends lost 4 bases and 0 bases, in that order; junction bases with no gene match: 9. Germline V gene data show CDR1 as GTSNPN and CDR2 as SVGIG (reference sequence). CDR3 sequence reads: CAWKVPGQGLNTEAFF. The CDR3 DNA sequence: TGTGCCTGGAAGGTACCGGGACAGGGATTGAACACTGAAGCTTTCTTT.

The chain is built from TRBV27 and TRBJ2-3; D is tentatively TRBD1 or TRBD2 (6 bases each). This CDR3 region has 16 residues. CDR1 and CDR2 (germline): MNHEY, SMNVEV (reference sequence). Deletions cut 5 bases from V and 6 bases from J, with 21 bases between. This CDR3 reads CASSGRVGGRGDTQYF. The CDR3 coding sequence is TGTGCCAGCAGTGGAAGGGTTGGGGGGCGAGGGGATACGCAGTATTTT.

This clone was counted a few times. V and J are TRBV5-4 and TRBJ2-7; no clear D. Germline V lookup: CDR1 SGHNT, CDR2 YYREEE (reference sequence). The CDR3 sequence is 15 residues long. V lost 0 bases and J lost 0, with 10 bases in between. The CDR3, as DNA: TGTGCCAGCAGCTTGGGGGGTGCTAGCTCCTACGAGCAGTACTTC. Its protein product is CASSLGGASSYEQYF.

The CDR3 DNA reads as TGTGCCAGCAGTTCTTTAGGTAGTAATGGCTACACCTTC. The encoded protein is CASSSLGSNGYTF. The V gene is TRBV6-5, the J gene TRBJ1-2; no firm D call. The CDR3 is 13 amino acids. Trimming cost V 4 bases and J 6 bases, with 12 bases left between them. Germline loops: CDR1 MNHEY, CDR2 SVGAGI.

The genes are TRBV5-1 and TRBJ2-3, with 9 bases that match TRBD2. Trimming removed 6 bases from V and 6 bases from J; junction bases left unmatched: 14. The CDR3 runs 16 residues. From germline, CDR1 is SGHRS and CDR2 YFSETQ. The CDR3: CASTREAGGPSDTQYF. CDR3 bases: TGCGCCAGCACCCGGGAGGCGGGGGGGCCTTCCGATACGCAGTATTTT.

The chain uses TRBV14 and TRBJ1-2; D remains unclear. The germline gives CDR1 SGHDN, CDR2 FVKESK. Trimming took 0 bases from V and 8 from J, leaving 13 bases between them. The CDR3 spans 14 residues. CDR3 coding DNA: TGTGCCAGCAGCCAAGATAGGGCAGAGAGGGGCTACACCTTC. It yields the protein CASSQDRAERGYTF.

The chain couples TRBV5-1 to TRBJ2-3; 8 bases map to TRBD2. Losses at the gene ends were 2 bases for V and 0 bases for J; bases not matched to a gene: 5. In germline, CDR1 is SGHRS, CDR2 YFSETQ. There are 16 residues in the CDR3. The CDR3 region is CASSFGLAASTDTQYF. Here the CDR3 DNA reads TGCGCCAGCAGCTTCGGACTAGCAGCTAGCACAGATACGCAGTATTTT.

The V and J genes are TRBV29-1 and TRBJ1-1, with TRBD1 matching 9 bases. Germline CDR1 and CDR2: SQVTM and ANQGSEA. This CDR3 is 14 amino acids long. The V and J ends lost 2 bases and 7 bases, in that order; junction bases with no gene match: 8. In DNA form, the CDR3 reads TGCAGCGTTGAACGGGGACAGGGTTGGAGTGAAGCTTTCTTT. It encodes CSVERGQGWSEAFF.

There are a few counts of this clone. V gene TRBV30 combines with J gene TRBJ2-7; 7 bases agree with TRBD1. Trimming took 2 bases from V and 4 from J; bases not matched to a gene: 5. The CDR3 consists of 13 residues. The germline V gene encodes CDR1 GTSNPN and CDR2 SVGIG (reference sequence). The DNA for the CDR3 is TGTGCCTGGAGTTCACAGGGGCGGTACGAGCAGTACTTC. It codes for CAWSSQGRYEQYF.

The DNA for the CDR3 is TGTGCCAGCAGCCGAGAAGCCAAAAACATTCAGTACTTC. This encodes CASSREAKNIQYF. The chain has TRBV11-3 and TRBJ2-4, with no clear D. Germline V gene sequence: CDR1 SGHNT, CDR2 YENEEA. V lost 5 bases and J 0 bases, leaving 5 bases between the germline ends. The CDR3 has 13 amino acids.

V and J are TRBV6-6 and TRBJ1-2; D remains ambiguous. Looked up from germline, CDR1 is MNHNY and CDR2 is SVGAGI (reference sequence). This CDR3 comprises 14 residues. Trimming removed 7 bases at V and 6 bases at J, with 18 bases between. The CDR3 DNA sequence: TGTGCCAGCACCATAGGCCAGGCACTTAATGGCTACACCTTC. This translates into CASTIGQALNGYTF.

Here the CDR3 DNA reads TGTGCCAGCAGTGACGAATTGTACAATGAGCAGTTCTTC. Translating gives CASSDELYNEQFF. The rearrangement joins TRBV6-4 to TRBJ2-1; D is undetermined. V was trimmed by 2 bases and J by 4 bases, leaving 6 bases between them. Germline V CDR1 and CDR2: MRHNA, SNTAGT. CDR3 length equals 13 residues.

The V call is TRBV2, the J call TRBJ2-5; no clear D. Germline CDR1 SNHLY, CDR2 FYNNEI. CDR3 size: 11 residues. V dropped 3 bases and J dropped 2 bases, with 1 base sitting between them. CDR3: CASSEQETQYF. Here the CDR3 DNA reads TGTGCCAGCAGTGAGCAAGAGACCCAGTACTTC.

V gene TRBV9 combines with J gene TRBJ2-4; D perhaps matches TRBD2 (6 bases). Germline lookup yields CDR1 SGDLS and CDR2 YYNGEE. The V end lost 0 bases, the J end lost 3 bases, and 16 bases lay between the germline ends. CDR3 size: 17 residues. For the CDR3, the DNA is TGTGCCAGCAGCGTAGGGCCCGGCGGGACCGGCAAAAACATTCAGTACTTC. Translating it yields CASSVGPGGTGKNIQYF.

The chain carries TRBV30 and TRBJ1-1, with D possibly matching TRBD1 (6 bases). V was pared by 3 bases and J by 4 bases, with 9 bases between. Per the germline V gene, CDR1 is GTSNPN and CDR2 is SVGIG (reference sequence). The CDR3 is made up of 12 amino acids. For the CDR3, the DNA is TGTGCCTGGAGATGGGGGGCCACTGAAGCTTTCTTT. Protein product: CAWRWGATEAFF.

This clone was observed a single time. This chain connects TRBV30 to TRBJ2-1; 15 bases agree with TRBD2. Germline V CDR1 and CDR2: GTSNPN, SVGIG (reference sequence). The CDR3 has 17 amino acids. J gave up 7 bases and V 1 base, and 8 bases lay outside the gene matches. CDR3 residues: CAWSARTSGRVWNEQFF. DNA of the CDR3: TGTGCCTGGAGTGCCCGGACTAGCGGGAGGGTCTGGAATGAGCAGTTCTTC.